These T cell receptor beta chains were read from a single sample in a study of healthy donors' naive CD4 and CD8 T cells. Each CDR3 protein gets one entry after TCRdb re-called the reads with MiXCR. Of 200,000 or so distinct CDR3 sequences listed, 74% are singletons. The specimen was naive CD4+ and CD8+ T cells sorted from blood, pooled from several donors. These receptors were taken from a pool of human donors in good health; the sample pools cells from several healthy donors. The CDR3 runs from the conserved cysteine through the conserved F or W. The D gene is left open where the match is weak. The listing skips clone size in some rows; elsewhere it reads once, few, many or a size class.

j_call,d_call,clone_size,v_call,cdr3_aa,cdr3_nt
TRBJ1-1,-,-,TRBV5-1,CASSLASPNTEAFF,TGCGCCAGCAGCCTTGCCTCGCCGAACACTGAAGCTTTCTTT
TRBJ1-1,-,-,TRBV30,CAWISFFTNTEAFF,TGTGCCTGGATTTCCTTCTTTACGAACACTGAAGCTTTCTTT
TRBJ1-1,-,few,TRBV19,CASSILRESEAFF,TGTGCCAGTAGTATTCTTCGGGAGTCTGAAGCTTTCTTT
TRBJ1-5,-,-,TRBV7-2,CASSLGSDNQPQHF,TGTGCCAGCAGCTTAGGGTCTGACAATCAGCCCCAGCATTTT
TRBJ2-1,-,-,TRBV29-1,CSVGRVNNEQFF,TGCAGCGTTGGGAGGGTGAACAATGAGCAGTTCTTC
TRBJ2-1,-,-,TRBV12-3/TRBV12-4,CASSPWTEYNEQFF,TGTGCCAGCAGCCCTTGGACGGAGTACAATGAGCAGTTCTTC
TRBJ2-7,TRBD2,-,TRBV20-1,CSAKSGALPYEQYF,TGCAGTGCTAAAAGCGGGGCCCTCCCCTACGAGCAGTACTTC
TRBJ2-3,TRBD1,-,TRBV6-2/TRBV6-3,CASTNGDRGTDTQYF,TGTGCCAGCACCAACGGGGACAGGGGCACAGATACGCAGTATTTT
TRBJ1-6,TRBD1,-,TRBV19,CATRTGNSPLHF,TGTGCCACTAGGACAGGGAACTCACCCCTCCACTTT
TRBJ2-7,-,-,TRBV29-1,CSVEAVSTYEQYF,TGCAGCGTTGAAGCCGTTAGCACCTACGAGCAGTACTTC
TRBJ2-3,-,few,TRBV10-3,CASSDDTDTQYF,TGTGCCAGCAGTGACGATACAGATACGCAGTATTTT
TRBJ2-7,-,once,TRBV11-2,CASSLEPGPYEQYF,TGTGCCAGCAGCTTAGAACCAGGGCCCTACGAGCAGTACTTC
TRBJ2-6,-,-,TRBV19,CASMTRGAGANVLTF,TGTGCCAGTATGACCCGAGGGGCTGGGGCCAACGTCCTGACTTTC
TRBJ2-7,TRBD2,-,TRBV28,CASSLSTSGAYEQYF,TGTGCCAGCAGTTTAAGCACTAGCGGGGCCTACGAGCAGTACTTC
TRBJ2-1,TRBD2,few,TRBV5-1,CASSGAGVRNEQFF,TGCGCCAGCAGCGGTGCGGGAGTACGTAATGAGCAGTTCTTC